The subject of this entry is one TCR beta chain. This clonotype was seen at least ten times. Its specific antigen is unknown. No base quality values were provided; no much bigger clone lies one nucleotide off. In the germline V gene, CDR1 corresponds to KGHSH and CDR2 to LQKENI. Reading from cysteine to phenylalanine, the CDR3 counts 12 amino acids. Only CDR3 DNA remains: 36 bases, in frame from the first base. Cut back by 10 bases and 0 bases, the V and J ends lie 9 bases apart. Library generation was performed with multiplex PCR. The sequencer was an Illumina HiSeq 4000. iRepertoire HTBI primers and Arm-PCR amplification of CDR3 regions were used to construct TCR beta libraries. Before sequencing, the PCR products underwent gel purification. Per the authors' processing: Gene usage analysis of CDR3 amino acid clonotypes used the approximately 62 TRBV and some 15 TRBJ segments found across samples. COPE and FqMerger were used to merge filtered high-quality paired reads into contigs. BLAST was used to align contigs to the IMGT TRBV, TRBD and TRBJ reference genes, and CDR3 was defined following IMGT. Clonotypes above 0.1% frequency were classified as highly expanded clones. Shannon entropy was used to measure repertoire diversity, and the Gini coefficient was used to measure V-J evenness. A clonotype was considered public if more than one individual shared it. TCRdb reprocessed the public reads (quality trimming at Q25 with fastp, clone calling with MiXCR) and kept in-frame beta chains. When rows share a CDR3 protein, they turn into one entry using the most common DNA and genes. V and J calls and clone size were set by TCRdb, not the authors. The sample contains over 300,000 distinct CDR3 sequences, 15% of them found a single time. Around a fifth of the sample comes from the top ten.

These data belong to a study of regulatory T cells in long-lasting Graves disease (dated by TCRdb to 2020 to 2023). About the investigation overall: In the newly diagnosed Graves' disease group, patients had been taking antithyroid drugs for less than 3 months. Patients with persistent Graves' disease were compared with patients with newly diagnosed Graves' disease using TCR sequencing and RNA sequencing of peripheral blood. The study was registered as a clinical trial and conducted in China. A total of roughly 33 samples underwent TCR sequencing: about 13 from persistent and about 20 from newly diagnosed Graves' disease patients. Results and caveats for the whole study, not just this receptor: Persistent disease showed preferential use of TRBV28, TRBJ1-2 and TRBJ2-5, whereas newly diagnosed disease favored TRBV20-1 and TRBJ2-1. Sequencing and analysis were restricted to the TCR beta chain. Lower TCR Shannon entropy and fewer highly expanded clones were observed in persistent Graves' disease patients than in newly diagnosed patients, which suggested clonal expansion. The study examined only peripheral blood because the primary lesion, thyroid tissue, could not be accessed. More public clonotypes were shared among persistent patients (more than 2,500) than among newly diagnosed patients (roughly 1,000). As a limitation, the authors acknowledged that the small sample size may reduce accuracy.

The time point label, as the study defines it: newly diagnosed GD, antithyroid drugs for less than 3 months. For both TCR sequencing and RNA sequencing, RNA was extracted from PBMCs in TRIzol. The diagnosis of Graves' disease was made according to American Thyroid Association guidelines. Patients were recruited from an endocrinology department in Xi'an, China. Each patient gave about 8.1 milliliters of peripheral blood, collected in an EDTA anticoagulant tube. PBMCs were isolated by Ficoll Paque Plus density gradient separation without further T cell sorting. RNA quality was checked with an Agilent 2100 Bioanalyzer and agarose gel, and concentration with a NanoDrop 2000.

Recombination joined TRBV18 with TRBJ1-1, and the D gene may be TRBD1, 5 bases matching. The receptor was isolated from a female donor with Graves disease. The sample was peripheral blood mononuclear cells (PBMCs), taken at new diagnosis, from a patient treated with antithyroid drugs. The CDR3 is CATLGVNTEAFF. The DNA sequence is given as TGTGCCACCCTGGGGGTGAACACTGAAGCTTTCTTT. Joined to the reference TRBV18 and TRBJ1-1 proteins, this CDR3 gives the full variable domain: NAGVMQNPRHLVRRRGQEARLRCSPMKGHSHVYWYRQLPEEGLKFMVYLQKENIIDESGMPKERFSAEFPKEGPSILRIQQVVRGDSAAYFCATLGVNTEAFFGQGTRLTVV.